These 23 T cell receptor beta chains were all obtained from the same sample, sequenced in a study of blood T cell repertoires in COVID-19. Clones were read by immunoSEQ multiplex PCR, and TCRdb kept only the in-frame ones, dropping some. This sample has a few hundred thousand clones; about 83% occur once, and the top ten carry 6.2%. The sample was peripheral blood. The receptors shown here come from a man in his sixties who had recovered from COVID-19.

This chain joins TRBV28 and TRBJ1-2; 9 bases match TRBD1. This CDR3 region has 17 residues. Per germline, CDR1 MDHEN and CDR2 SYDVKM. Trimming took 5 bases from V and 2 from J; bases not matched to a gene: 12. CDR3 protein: CASSPREPGQGNYGYTF. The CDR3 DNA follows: TGTGCCAGCAGTCCTCGGGAGCCGGGACAGGGAAACTATGGCTACACCTTC.

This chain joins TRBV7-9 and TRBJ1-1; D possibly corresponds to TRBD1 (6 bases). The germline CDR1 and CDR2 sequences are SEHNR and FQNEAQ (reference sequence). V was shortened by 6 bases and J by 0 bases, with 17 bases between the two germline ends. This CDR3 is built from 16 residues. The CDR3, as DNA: TGTGCCAGCAGGTTGGGGGCCTTGGCCATGAACACTGAAGCTTTCTTT. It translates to CASRLGALAMNTEAFF.

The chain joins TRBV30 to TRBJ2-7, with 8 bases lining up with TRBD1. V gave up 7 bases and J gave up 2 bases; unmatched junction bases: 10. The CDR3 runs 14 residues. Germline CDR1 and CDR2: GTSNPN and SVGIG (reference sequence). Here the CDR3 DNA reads TGTGCCTCCGGATGGACAGGGTCCCCCTACGAGCAGTACTTC. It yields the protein CASGWTGSPYEQYF.

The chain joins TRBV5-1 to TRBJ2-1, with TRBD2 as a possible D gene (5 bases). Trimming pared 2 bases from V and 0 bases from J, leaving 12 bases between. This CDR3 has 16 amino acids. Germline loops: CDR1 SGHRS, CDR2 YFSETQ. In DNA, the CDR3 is TGCGCCAGCAGCTTTCAGGCCACTAGCTCCTACAATGAGCAGTTCTTC. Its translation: CASSFQATSSYNEQFF.

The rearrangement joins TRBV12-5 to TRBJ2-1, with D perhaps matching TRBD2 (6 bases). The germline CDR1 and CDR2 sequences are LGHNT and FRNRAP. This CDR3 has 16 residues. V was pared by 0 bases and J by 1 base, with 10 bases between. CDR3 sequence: CASGLVLGTSYNEQFF. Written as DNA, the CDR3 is TGTGCTAGTGGTTTGGTACTCGGGACTTCCTACAATGAGCAGTTCTTC.

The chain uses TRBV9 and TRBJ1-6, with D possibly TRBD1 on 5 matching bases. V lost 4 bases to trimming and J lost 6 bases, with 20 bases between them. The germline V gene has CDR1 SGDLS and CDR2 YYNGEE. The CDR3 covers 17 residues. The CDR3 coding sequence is TGTGCCAGCAGCTCACCAGGGACTCTGGCGCCTAATTCACCCCTCCACTTT. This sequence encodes CASSSPGTLAPNSPLHF.

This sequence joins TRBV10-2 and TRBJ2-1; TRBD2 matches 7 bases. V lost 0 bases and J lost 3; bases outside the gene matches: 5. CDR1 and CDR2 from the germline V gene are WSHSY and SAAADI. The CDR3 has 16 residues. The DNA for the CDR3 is TGCGCCAGCAGTGAGTCACGGGGGGTTTTCTACAATGAGCAGTTCTTC. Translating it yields CASSESRGVFYNEQFF.

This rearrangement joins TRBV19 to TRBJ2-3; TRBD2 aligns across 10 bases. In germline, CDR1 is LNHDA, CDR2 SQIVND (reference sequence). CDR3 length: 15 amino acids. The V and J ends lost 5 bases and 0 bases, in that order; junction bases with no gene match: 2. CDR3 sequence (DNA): TGTGCCAGTAGTCTACTAGCGGGGAGCACAGATACGCAGTATTTT. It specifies CASSLLAGSTDTQYF. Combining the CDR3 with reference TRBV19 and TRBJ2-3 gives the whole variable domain DGGITQSPKYLFRKEGQNVTLSCEQNLNHDAMYWYRQDPGQGLRLIYYSQIVNDFQKGDIAEGYSVSREKKESFPLTVTSAQKNPTAFYLCASSLLAGSTDTQYFGPGTRLTVL.

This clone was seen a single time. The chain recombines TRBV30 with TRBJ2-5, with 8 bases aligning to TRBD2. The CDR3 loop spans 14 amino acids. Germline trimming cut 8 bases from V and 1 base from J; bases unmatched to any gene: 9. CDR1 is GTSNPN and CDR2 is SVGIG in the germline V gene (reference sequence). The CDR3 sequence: CALQVAGFQETQYF. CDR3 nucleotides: TGTGCCCTGCAGGTAGCGGGGTTCCAAGAGACCCAGTACTTC.

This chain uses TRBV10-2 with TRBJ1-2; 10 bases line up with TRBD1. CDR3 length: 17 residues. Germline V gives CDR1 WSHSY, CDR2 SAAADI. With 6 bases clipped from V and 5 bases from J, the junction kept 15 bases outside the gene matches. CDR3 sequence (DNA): TGCGCCAGCAGCGGGTCCTCAACCGGGACAGGGGTTTATGGCTACACCTTC. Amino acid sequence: CASSGSSTGTGVYGYTF.

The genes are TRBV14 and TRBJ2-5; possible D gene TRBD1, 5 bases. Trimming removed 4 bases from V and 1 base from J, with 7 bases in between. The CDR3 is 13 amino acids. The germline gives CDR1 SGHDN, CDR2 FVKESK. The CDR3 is CASSRQPQETQYF. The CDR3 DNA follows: TGTGCCAGCAGCCGACAGCCCCAAGAGACCCAGTACTTC.

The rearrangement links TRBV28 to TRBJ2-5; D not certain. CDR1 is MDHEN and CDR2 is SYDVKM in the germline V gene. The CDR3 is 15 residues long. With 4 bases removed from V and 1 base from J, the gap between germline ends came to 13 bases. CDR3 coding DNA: TGTGCCAGCAGTTCCCTCTACCGGGTCCAAGAGACCCAGTACTTC. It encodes CASSSLYRVQETQYF.

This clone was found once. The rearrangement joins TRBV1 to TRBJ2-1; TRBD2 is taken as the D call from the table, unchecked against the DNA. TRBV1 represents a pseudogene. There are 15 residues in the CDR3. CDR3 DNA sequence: TGCACCAGCAGGCTTTTGCGGCTAGCAGACAATGAGCAGTTCTTC. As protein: CTSRLLRLADNEQFF.

CDR3 residues: CASVREVNTEAFF. CDR3 coding DNA: TGTGCCAGCGTGAGGGAGGTGAACACTGAAGCTTTCTTT. This sequence joins TRBV11-2 and TRBJ1-1; D uncertain. Per germline, CDR1 SGHAT and CDR2 FQNNGV. V lost 8 bases and J 0 bases, leaving 10 bases between the germline ends. The CDR3 has 13 residues.

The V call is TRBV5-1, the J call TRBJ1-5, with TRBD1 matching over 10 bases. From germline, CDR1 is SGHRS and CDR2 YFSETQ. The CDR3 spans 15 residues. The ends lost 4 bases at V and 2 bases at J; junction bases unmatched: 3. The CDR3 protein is CASSTGTGGNQPQHF. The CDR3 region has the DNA TGCGCCAGCAGCACTGGGACAGGGGGCAATCAGCCCCAGCATTTT. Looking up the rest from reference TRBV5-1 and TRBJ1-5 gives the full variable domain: KAGVTQTPRYLIKTRGQQVTLSCSPISGHRSVSWYQQTPGQGLQFLFEYFSETQRNKGNFPGRFSGRQFSNSRSEMNVSTLELGDSALYLCASSTGTGGNQPQHFGDGTRLSIL.

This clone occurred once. This CDR3 reads CASSSLASGSTGELFF. The DNA for the CDR3 is TGTGCCAGCAGTTCGTTAGCTAGCGGGAGCACCGGGGAGCTGTTTTTT. This chain uses TRBV6-5 with TRBJ2-2, with 10 bases matching TRBD2. The CDR3 is 16 residues long. V shed 4 bases and J 4 bases; nucleotides not matched to a gene: 6. Germline-derived CDR1 and CDR2 are MNHEY and SVGAGI.

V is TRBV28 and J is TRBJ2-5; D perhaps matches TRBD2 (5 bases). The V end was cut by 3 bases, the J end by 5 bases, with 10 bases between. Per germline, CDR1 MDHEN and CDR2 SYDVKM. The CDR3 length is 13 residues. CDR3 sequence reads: CASSFGEGETQYF. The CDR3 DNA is TGTGCCAGCAGTTTCGGGGAAGGGGAGACCCAGTACTTC.

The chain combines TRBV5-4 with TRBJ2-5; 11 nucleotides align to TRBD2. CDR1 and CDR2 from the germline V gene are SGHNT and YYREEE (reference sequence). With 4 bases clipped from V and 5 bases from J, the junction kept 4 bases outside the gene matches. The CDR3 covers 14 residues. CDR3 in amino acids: CASSLAGGRETQYF. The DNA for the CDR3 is TGTGCCAGCAGCCTAGCGGGGGGTAGGGAGACCCAGTACTTC. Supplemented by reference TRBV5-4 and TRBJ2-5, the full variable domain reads ETGVTQSPTHLIKTRGQQVTLRCSSQSGHNTVSWYQQALGQGPQFIFQYYREEENGRGNFPPRFSGLQFPNYSSELNVNALELDDSALYLCASSLAGGRETQYFGPGTRLLVL.

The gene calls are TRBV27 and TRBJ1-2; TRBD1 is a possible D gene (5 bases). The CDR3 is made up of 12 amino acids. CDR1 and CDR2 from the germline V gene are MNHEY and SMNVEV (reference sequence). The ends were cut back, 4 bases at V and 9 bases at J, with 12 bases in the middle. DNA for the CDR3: TGTGCCAGCAGTTCGGGGGGATGGAGCTACACCTTC. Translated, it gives CASSSGGWSYTF.

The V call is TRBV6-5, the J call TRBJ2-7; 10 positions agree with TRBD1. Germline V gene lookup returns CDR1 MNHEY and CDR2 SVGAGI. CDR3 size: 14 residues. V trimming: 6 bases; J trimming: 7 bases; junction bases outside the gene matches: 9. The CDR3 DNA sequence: TGTGCCAGCAGCCGGGACAGGGGAACGGGAGAGCAGTACTTC. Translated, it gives CASSRDRGTGEQYF.

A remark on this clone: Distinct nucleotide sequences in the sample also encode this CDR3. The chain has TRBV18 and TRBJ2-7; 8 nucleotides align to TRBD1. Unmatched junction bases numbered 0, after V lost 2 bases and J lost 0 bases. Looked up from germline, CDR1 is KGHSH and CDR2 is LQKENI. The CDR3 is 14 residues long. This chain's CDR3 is CASSPGQGSYEQYF. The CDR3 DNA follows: TGTGCCAGCTCACCAGGACAGGGCTCCTACGAGCAGTACTTC. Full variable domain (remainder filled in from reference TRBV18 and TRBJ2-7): NAGVMQNPRHLVRRRGQEARLRCSPMKGHSHVYWYRQLPEEGLKFMVYLQKENIIDESGMPKERFSAEFPKEGPSILRIQQVVRGDSAAYFCASSPGQGSYEQYFGPGTRLTVT.

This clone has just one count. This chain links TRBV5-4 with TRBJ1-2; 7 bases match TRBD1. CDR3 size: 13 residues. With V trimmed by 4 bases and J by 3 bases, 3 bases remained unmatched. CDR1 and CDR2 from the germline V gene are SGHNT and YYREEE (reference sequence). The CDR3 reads CASSVTGDYGYTF. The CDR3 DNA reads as TGTGCCAGCAGCGTCACAGGGGACTATGGCTACACCTTC.

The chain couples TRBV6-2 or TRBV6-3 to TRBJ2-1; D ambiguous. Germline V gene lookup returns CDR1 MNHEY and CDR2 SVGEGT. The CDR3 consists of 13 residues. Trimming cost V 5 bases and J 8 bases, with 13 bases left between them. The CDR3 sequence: CASSTLTKDEQFF. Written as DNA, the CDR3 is TGTGCCAGCAGTACCCTTACTAAGGATGAGCAGTTCTTC.